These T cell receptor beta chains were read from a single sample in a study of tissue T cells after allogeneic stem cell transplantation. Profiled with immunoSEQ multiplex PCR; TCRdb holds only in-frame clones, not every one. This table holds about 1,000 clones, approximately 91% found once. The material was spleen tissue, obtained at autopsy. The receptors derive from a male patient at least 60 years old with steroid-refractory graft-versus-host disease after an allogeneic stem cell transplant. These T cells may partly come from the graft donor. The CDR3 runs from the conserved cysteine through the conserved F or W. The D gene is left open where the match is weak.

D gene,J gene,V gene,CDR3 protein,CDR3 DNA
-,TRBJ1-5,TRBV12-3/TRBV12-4,CASSAVNQPQHF,TGTGCCAGCAGCGCGGTCAATCAGCCCCAGCATTTT
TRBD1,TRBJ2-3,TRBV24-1,CATSHRGTSTDTQYF,TGTGCCACCAGTCACAGGGGGACTAGCACAGATACGCAGTATTTT
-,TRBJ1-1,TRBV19,CASSIMEGPNTEAFF,TGTGCCAGTAGTATTATGGAGGGACCGAACACTGAAGCTTTCTTT
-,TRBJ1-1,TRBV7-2,CASSLEQNTEAFF,TGTGCCAGCAGCTTAGAGCAGAACACTGAAGCTTTCTTT
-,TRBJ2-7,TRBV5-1,CASTRDVRSYEQYF,TGCGCCAGCACCCGGGACGTTCGTTCCTACGAGCAGTACTTC
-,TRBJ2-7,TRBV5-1,CADHYEQYF,TGCGCCGACCACTACGAGCAGTACTTC
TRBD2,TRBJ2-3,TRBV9,CASSVSGGASDTQYF,TGTGCCAGCAGCGTTAGCGGGGGGGCCTCAGATACGCAGTATTTT
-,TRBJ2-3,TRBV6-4,CASSEAAGELDTQYF,TGTGCCAGCAGTGAGGCGGCAGGGGAATTAGATACGCAGTATTTT
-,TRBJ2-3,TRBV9,CASSVVSEMDTQYF,TGTGCCAGCAGCGTAGTCTCAGAGATGGATACGCAGTATTTT
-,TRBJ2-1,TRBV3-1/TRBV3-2,CASRLGGEQFF,TGTGCCAGCAGGCTCGGAGGTGAGCAGTTCTTC
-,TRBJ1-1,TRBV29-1,CSVEQGSDPTGLAFF,TGCAGCGTTGAACAGGGGTCTGATCCCACGGGGTTGGCTTTCTTT
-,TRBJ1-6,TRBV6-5,CASTTRGAPLHF,TGTGCCAGCACGACTAGGGGTGCACCCCTCCACTTT
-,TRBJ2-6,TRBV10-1,CASSCPKRSPSRANVLTF,TGCGCCAGCAGTTGCCCCAAAAGATCGCCAAGTCGGGCCAACGTCCTGACTTTC
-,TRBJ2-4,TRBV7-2,CASSFAGPINIQYF,TGTGCCAGCAGCTTCGCTGGGCCAATTAACATTCAGTACTTC
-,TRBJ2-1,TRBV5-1,CASSLDSTPLYNEQFF,TGCGCCAGCAGTCTGGACTCGACCCCTTTGTACAATGAGCAGTTCTTC
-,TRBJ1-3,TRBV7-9,CATGAPGNTIYF,TGTGCCACGGGGGCGCCTGGAAACACCATATATTTT
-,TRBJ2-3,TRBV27,CASSWGRADTQYF,TGTGCCAGCAGTTGGGGGCGGGCAGATACGCAGTATTTT
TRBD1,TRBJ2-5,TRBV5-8,CASSVGQGLGQETQYF,TGTGCCAGCAGCGTGGGACAGGGGCTAGGCCAAGAGACCCAGTACTTC
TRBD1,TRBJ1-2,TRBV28,CASSPIRTGGSYGYTF,TGTGCCAGCAGCCCGATAAGGACAGGGGGTAGCTATGGCTACACCTTC
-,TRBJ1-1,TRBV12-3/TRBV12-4,CASSYSMNTEAFF,TGTGCCAGCAGTTACAGCATGAACACTGAAGCTTTCTTT
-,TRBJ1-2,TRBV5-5,CASSLSSVNYGYTF,TGTGCCAGCAGCTTGTCTTCGGTTAACTATGGCTACACCTTC
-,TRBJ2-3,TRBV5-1,CASSLDSGSTDTQYF,TGCGCCAGCAGCTTGGATTCCGGTAGCACAGATACGCAGTATTTT
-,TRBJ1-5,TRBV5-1,CASSLDGKGNQPQHF,TGCGCCAGCAGCTTGGATGGTAAAGGCAATCAGCCCCAGCATTTT
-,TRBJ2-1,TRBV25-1,CASRRGGGYNEQFF,TGTGCCAGCAGGAGGGGAGGCGGTTACAATGAGCAGTTCTTC
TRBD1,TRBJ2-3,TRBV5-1,CASRQTGLRTDTQYF,TGCGCCAGCAGACAGACAGGGTTACGCACAGATACGCAGTATTTT
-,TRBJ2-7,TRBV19,CASSGQASTYEQYF,TGTGCCAGTAGTGGGCAGGCCAGCACCTACGAGCAGTACTTC
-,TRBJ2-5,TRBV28,CASSFRETQYF,TGTGCCAGCAGTTTCCGAGAGACCCAGTACTTC
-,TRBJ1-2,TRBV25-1,CASRGTYYGYTF,TGTGCCAGCAGGGGGACCTACTATGGCTACACCTTC